This TCR beta chain was sequenced during a study of T cells in Graves' hyperthyroidism and ophthalmopathy. Broader study findings: Blood also showed most of the thyroid clonotypes that were expanded above 0.001. Ophthalmopathy was separated from stable hyperthyroidism by a 13 V-J model.

This clonotype has just a few counts. Its antigen is unidentified. Exclusion followed for patients with uncontrolled infection, other autoimmune disease, pregnancy or lactation. What was amplified from RNA transcripts were TCR beta CDR3 regions. The study used the HTBI primer set for a first-round RT-PCR of the TCR CDR3. A single record per CDR3 protein comes from TCRdb applying MiXCR to the multiplex PCR reads. The sample carries around 600,000 distinct CDR3 sequences, 45% recorded once. The specimen sequenced was peripheral blood or thyroid tissue (not recorded which). This TCR was recovered from an adult man with Graves' disease, either hyperthyroidism or ophthalmopathy (not recorded which).

The CDR3 is CASSYWGAQGAEAFF. The DNA for the CDR3 is TGTGCCAGCAGTTACTGGGGCGCACAGGGTGCTGAAGCTTTCTTT. The chain recombines TRBV6-5 with TRBJ1-1; possible D gene TRBD1, 6 bases. Germline V CDR1 and CDR2: MNHEY, SVGAGI. The CDR3 runs 15 residues. The V end lost 1 base, the J end lost 6 bases, and 15 bases lay between the germline ends.